This TCR beta chain originates from a study of blood T cell repertoires in COVID-19. For the study at large: PBMCs, B-cell-depleted T cells, or T cells provided the cDNA or gDNA that made up the material.

It was during active infection that Seattle patients were enrolled and then longitudinally followed. Trimming took 1 base from V and 2 from J, leaving 21 bases between them. The CDR3 runs to 18 residues. Germline lookup yields CDR1 MGHRA and CDR2 YSYEKL. In the authors' methods: Cell counts per sample came from amplifying reference gene primers. Generated by immunoSEQ multiplex PCR, the TCRdb table keeps only in-frame clones and is missing some. The V and J calls and the clone size are those of that table, but D and trimming were determined from the DNA. The sample contains about 93,000 clones, about nine tenths of which appear only once.

Source material: peripheral blood. The TCR sequence derives from a man between 60 and 70 years old with COVID-19, enrolled during active disease. The chain couples TRBV4-1 to TRBJ2-7, with D perhaps matching TRBD2 (7 bases). The CDR3 DNA follows: TGCGCCAGCAGCCAAGCTCCCGGAGGGGGGGGGCGCACCTACGAGCAGTACTTC. This gives the protein CASSQAPGGGGRTYEQYF.